One TCR beta chain is described in this entry. The record originates from a study of control samples from healthy donors and cancer patients. Profiling relied on immunoSEQ multiplex PCR, and the TCRdb table lists in-frame clones only, not all of them. The sample lists approximately 94,000 clones, 80% to 95% seen once, with over 0.85% in the top ten. The V gene lost 2 bases and the J gene lost 0 bases, with 6 bases spanning the gap. CDR1 SGHRS and CDR2 YFSETQ come from the germline V gene. The CDR3 is 15 amino acids. This chain uses TRBV5-1 with TRBJ2-6; no clear D. The receptor comes from a woman under 40 in good health. The sample comprised blood. As DNA, the CDR3 is TGCGCCAGCAGCTTTGAAGTCTCTGGGGCCAACGTCCTGACTTTC. Translating gives CASSFEVSGANVLTF.